These 7 T cell receptor beta chains were all obtained from the same sample, sequenced in a study of cytomegalovirus exposure and HLA in healthy donors. It was with 60 Vbeta and 13 Jbeta primers that the PCR ran. Generated by immunoSEQ multiplex PCR, the TCRdb table keeps only in-frame clones and is missing some. The data contain some 130,000 clones, 55% to 65% of them singletons. The sequenced sample consisted of PBMCs. The receptors derive from a man between 40 and 49 years old in good health and CMV-seropositive.

This clone was recorded once. The chain joins TRBV30 to TRBJ2-7, with D possibly TRBD1 on 5 matching bases. The CDR3 is made up of 16 amino acids. From germline, CDR1 is GTSNPN and CDR2 SVGIG (reference sequence). Trimming left V 0 bases short and J 6 bases short, with 21 bases between. In DNA form, the CDR3 reads TGTGCCTGGAGTGTACAATTGACAGCTCCGTCGGGCGAGCAGTACTTC. Its protein product is CAWSVQLTAPSGEQYF. Looking up the rest from reference TRBV30 and TRBJ2-7 gives the full variable domain: SQTIHQWPATLVQPVGSPLSLECTVEGTSNPNLYWYRQAAGRGLQLLFYSVGIGQISSEVPQNLSASRPQDRQFILSSKKLLLSDSGFYLCAWSVQLTAPSGEQYFGPGTRLTVT.

The chain uses TRBV10-3 and TRBJ2-5, with D hard to call. V was shortened by 4 bases and J by 5 bases, with 11 bases between the two germline ends. The CDR3 consists of 13 residues. Germline CDR1 reads ENHRY; CDR2 reads SYGVKD. Here the CDR3 reads CAISGLALETQYF. The DNA for the CDR3 is TGTGCCATCAGTGGGTTAGCCTTGGAGACCCAGTACTTC.

The chain combines TRBV7-9 with TRBJ1-1; TRBD1 is a possible D gene (6 bases). Trimming left V 7 bases short and J 4 bases short, with 16 bases between. Germline-derived CDR1 and CDR2 are SEHNR and FQNEAQ (reference sequence). This CDR3 region has 14 residues. This chain's CDR3 is CASIPWGGGTEAFF. The CDR3 nucleotides are TGTGCCAGCATCCCCTGGGGGGGCGGCACTGAAGCTTTCTTT.

The chain uses TRBV7-3 and TRBJ2-2; TRBD2 agrees at 7 bases. The CDR3 is made up of 13 amino acids. Germline lookup yields CDR1 SGHTA and CDR2 FQGTGA. V shed 3 bases, J shed 7 bases, and the junction held 2 bases outside the gene matches. CDR3: CASSLAGDGELFF. As DNA, the CDR3 is TGTGCCAGCAGCTTGGCGGGAGACGGGGAGCTGTTTTTT.

This chain joins TRBV28 and TRBJ1-4, with D unclear. The V end lost 7 bases, the J end lost 3 bases, and 12 bases lay between the germline ends. Germline V gene sequence: CDR1 MDHEN, CDR2 SYDVKM. There are 14 residues in the CDR3. The CDR3 nucleotides read TGTGCCAGCACGGGGAGTGCAGCTAATGAAAAACTGTTTTTT. Translating gives CASTGSAANEKLFF.

The table lists this clone with a few counts. This chain uses TRBV5-1 with TRBJ2-3, with 7 bases fitting TRBD1. CDR3 length equals 14 residues. The J segment lost 6 bases and the V segment lost 2 bases, leaving 6 bases of the junction unmatched. Germline CDR1 SGHRS, CDR2 YFSETQ. The CDR3 coding sequence is TGCGCCAGCAGCTTCGGTCAGGGGGAGGATACGCAGTATTTT. This codes for CASSFGQGEDTQYF.

The chain joins TRBV30 to TRBJ2-1; 8 bases map to TRBD1. This CDR3 has 14 residues. The germline V gene has CDR1 GTSNPN and CDR2 SVGIG (reference sequence). The J segment lost 1 base and the V segment lost 1 base, leaving 0 bases of the junction unmatched. The CDR3 spells CAWSGTGSYNEQFF. Here the CDR3 DNA reads TGTGCCTGGAGTGGGACAGGGTCCTACAATGAGCAGTTCTTC.